This paragraph covers one T cell receptor beta chain sequence. Its specificity is not known. The sample originates from a study of cytomegalovirus exposure and HLA in healthy donors. The CDR3 runs to 14 residues. The J segment lost 3 bases and the V segment lost 10 bases, leaving 11 bases of the junction unmatched. Looked up from germline, CDR1 is MDHEN and CDR2 is SYDVKM. Amplification used 60 Vbeta primers and 13 Jbeta primers. The assay was immunoSEQ multiplex PCR, and TCRdb's table has in-frame clones only and misses some. The repertoire has 150,000 to 200,000 clones, roughly 80% of them found once; the top ten carry roughly 7.7%. Findings and caveats of the study: Solely CMV serostatus was available to characterize immune exposure. Cytomegalovirus-associated status was assigned to around 160 TCR beta chains. TCR beta sequences numbering roughly 18,000 were associated with HLA alleles at 0.05 false discovery rate in a later analysis.

This clonotype was sampled from a woman aged 25 to 39 in good health and CMV-seropositive. The gene calls are TRBV28 and TRBJ1-2, with TRBD1 matching 7 bases. Sequencing input: PBMCs. CDR3 amino acids: CATTGTELYYGYTF. DNA of the CDR3: TGTGCCACCACGGGGACAGAGTTGTACTATGGCTACACCTTC.